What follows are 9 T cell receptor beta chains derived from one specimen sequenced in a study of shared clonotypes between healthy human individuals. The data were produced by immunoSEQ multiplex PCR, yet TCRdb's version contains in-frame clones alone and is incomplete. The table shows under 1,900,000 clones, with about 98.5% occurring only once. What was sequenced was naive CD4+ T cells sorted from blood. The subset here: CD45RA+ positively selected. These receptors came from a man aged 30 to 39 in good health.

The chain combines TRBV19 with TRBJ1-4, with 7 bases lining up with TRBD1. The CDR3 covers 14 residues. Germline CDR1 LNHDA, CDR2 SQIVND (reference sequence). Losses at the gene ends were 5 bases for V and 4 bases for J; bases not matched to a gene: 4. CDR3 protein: CASSLGQINEKLFF. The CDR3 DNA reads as TGTGCCAGTAGTTTGGGACAGATTAATGAAAAACTGTTTTTT.

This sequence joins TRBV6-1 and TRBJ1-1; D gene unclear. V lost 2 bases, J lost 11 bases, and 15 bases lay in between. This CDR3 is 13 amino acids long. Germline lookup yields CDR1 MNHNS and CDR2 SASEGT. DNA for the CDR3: TGTGCCAGCAGTGAACTTTCGGTCGCCTCGGCTTTCTTT. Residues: CASSELSVASAFF.

In DNA, the CDR3 is TGTGCCAGCAGCTCGAGCGGGAGCCCCTACAATGAGCAGTTCTTC. Translating gives CASSSSGSPYNEQFF. V is TRBV7-9 and J is TRBJ2-1; TRBD2 aligns across 8 bases. The germline V gene has CDR1 SEHNR and CDR2 FQNEAQ (reference sequence). J gave up 2 bases and V 4 bases, and 4 bases lay outside the gene matches. The CDR3 loop spans 15 amino acids.

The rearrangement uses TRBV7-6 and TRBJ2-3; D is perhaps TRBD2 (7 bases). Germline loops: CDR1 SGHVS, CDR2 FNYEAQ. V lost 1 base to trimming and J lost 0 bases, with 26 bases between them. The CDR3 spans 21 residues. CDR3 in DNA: TGTGCCAGCAGCTTAGTCTCGGGGGGCCAATTTAGCGGAACTAGCACAGATACGCAGTATTTT. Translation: CASSLVSGGQFSGTSTDTQYF.

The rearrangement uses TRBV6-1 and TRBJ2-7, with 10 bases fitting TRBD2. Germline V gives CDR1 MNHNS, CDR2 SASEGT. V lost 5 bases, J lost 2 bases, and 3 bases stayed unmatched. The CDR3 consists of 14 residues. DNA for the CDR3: TGTGCCAGCAGTTTAGCGGGAGGTACCTACGAGCAGTACTTC. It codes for CASSLAGGTYEQYF.

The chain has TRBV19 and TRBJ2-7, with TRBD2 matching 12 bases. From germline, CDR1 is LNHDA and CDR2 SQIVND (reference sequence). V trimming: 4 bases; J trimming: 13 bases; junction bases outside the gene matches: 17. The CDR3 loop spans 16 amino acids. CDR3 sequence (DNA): TGTGCCAGTAGTACCTCCGGGACTAGCGGGCGCCTATCGGTTTACTTC. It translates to CASSTSGTSGRLSVYF.

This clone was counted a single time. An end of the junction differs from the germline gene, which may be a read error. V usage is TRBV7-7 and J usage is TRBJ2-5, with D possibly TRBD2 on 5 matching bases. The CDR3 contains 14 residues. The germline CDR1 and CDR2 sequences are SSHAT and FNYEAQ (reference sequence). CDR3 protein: CASSTRPSGETQYF. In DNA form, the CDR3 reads TGTGCTAGCAGCACTCGACCCTCGGGGGAGACCCAGTACTTC. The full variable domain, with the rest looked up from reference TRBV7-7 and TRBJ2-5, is GAGVSQSPRYKVTKRGQDVTLRCDPISSHATLYWYQQALGQGPEFLTYFNYEAQPDKSGLPSDRFSAERPEGSISTLTIQRTEQRDSAMYRCASSTRPSGETQYFGPGTRLLVL.

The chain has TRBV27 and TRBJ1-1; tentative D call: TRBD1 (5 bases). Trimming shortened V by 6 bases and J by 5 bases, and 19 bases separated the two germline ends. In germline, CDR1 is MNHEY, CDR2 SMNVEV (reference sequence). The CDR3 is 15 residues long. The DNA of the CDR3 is TGTGCCAGCAGCCGTTTCAGGGAAAAGGGGACTGAAGCTTTCTTT. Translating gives CASSRFREKGTEAFF.

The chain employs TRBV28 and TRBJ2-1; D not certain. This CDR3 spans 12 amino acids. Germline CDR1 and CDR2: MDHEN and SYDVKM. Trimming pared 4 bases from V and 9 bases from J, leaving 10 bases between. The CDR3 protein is CASSSDIGEQFF. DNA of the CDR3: TGTGCCAGCAGTTCTGATATTGGTGAGCAGTTCTTC. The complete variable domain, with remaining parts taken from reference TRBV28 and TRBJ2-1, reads DVKVTQSSRYLVKRTGEKVFLECVQDMDHENMFWYRQDPGLGLRLIYFSYDVKMKEKGDIPEGYSVSREKKERFSLILESASTNQTSMYLCASSSDIGEQFFGPGTRLTVL.